This T cell receptor (beta chain) is drawn from a study of response to subunit inactivated influenza vaccine. Regarding the study as a whole: The authors put forward the suggestion that each seasonal influenza vaccination may bring in only a limited number of new T cells.

Regarding this clonotype: As yet, its antigen is unknown.

TCRdb fed the RT-PCR reads into MiXCR, producing one record per CDR3 protein. The sample shows 550,000 to 600,000 distinct CDR3 sequences, over 9.5% of them seen only once. Germline V gene lookup returns CDR1 SGDLS and CDR2 YYNGEE. Trimming took 3 bases from V and 1 from J; bases not matched to a gene: 11. CDR3 length: 17 residues. This receptor was obtained from a man between 45 and 60 years old who received an inactivated influenza vaccine. Sequencing was performed on PBMCs from blood, taken on the day of vaccination. The rearrangement joins TRBV9 to TRBJ2-3, with TRBD2 matching 7 bases. CDR3 sequence (DNA): TGTGCCAGCAGCGCATCTCCGTATCGGGGGGGCACAGATACGCAGTATTTT. Its protein product is CASSASPYRGGTDTQYF.